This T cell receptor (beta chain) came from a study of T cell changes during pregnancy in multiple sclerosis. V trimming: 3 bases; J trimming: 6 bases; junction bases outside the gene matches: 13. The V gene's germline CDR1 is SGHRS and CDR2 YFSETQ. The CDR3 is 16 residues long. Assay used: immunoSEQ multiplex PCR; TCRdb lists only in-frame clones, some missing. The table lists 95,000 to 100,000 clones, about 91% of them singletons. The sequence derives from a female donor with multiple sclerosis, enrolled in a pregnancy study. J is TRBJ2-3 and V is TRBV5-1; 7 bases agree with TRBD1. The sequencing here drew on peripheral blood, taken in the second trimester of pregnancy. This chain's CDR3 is CASSSYGDSLLDTQYF. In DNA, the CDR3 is TGCGCCAGCAGCTCCTACGGGGACAGCCTACTTGATACGCAGTATTTT.